Listed below are T cell receptor beta chains from one sample, sequenced in a study of blood T cells in healthy people across ages. TCRdb reanalysed the 5' RACE reads using MiXCR and keeps one entry per CDR3 protein. The table has around 1,900,000 distinct CDR3 sequences, about two fifths seen once; the top ten hold about 21%. The sequenced sample consisted of blood. Receptors originate from a human donor in good health. The CDR3 runs from the conserved cysteine through the conserved F or W. The D gene is left open where the match is weak. Clone size is stated in some rows and not others, as once, few, many or a class when expanded.

j_call d_call v_call clone_size cdr3_nt cdr3_aa
TRBJ1-1 NA TRBV7-9 once TGTGCCAGCAGCTTAGCGGCAGCTAGTGAAGCTTTCTTT CASSLAAASEAFF
TRBJ1-5 NA TRBV13 NA TGTGCCAGCAGCACGGGAGGAGCTCCCCAGCATTTT CASSTGGAPQHF
TRBJ2-1 TRBD2 TRBV5-1 NA TGCGCCAGCAGCTTGTCGGCGGGGGAGACTTACAATGAGCAGTTCTTC CASSLSAGETYNEQFF
TRBJ2-1 NA TRBV21-1 few TGTGCCAGCAGCAATGAGCTAAGCTCCTACAATGAGCAGTTCTTC CASSNELSSYNEQFF
TRBJ1-4 NA TRBV20-1 NA TGCAGTGCGGACCGACAGCGTAATGAAAAACTGTTTTTT CSADRQRNEKLFF
TRBJ2-1 NA TRBV5-1 NA TGCGCCAGCAAAGGTGGGGGGAGCTCCTACAATGAGCAGTTCTTC CASKGGGSSYNEQFF
TRBJ2-1 NA TRBV20-1 NA TGCAGTGCTAGTTCTCGGCAGGGGTTCTCCTACAATGAGCAGTTCTTC CSASSRQGFSYNEQFF
TRBJ1-2 NA TRBV27 NA TGTGCCAGCAGCTTCCTACGGAGAGGGGTATTAGATGGCTACACCTTC CASSFLRRGVLDGYTF
TRBJ2-5 NA TRBV6-5 few TGTGCCAGCAGTAAGGGTTTAACTGAGCAGTACTTC CASSKGLTEQYF
TRBJ2-1 TRBD2 TRBV7-8 few TGTGCCAGCAGCTTGCGGACTAGCCTCTACAATGAGCAGTTCTTC CASSLRTSLYNEQFF
TRBJ2-7 NA TRBV28 few TGTGCCAGCAGTGATTCCGGGACCAGAGCCTACGAGCAGTACTTC CASSDSGTRAYEQYF
TRBJ2-7 TRBD2 TRBV29-1 NA TGCAGCGTTACTAGCGGGGCCCTTTCTGAGCAGTACTTC CSVTSGALSEQYF
TRBJ1-1 TRBD1 TRBV6-2/TRBV6-3 NA TGTGCCAGCGGTCGGGGGACAGACACTGAAGCTTTCTTT CASGRGTDTEAFF
TRBJ2-3 TRBD2 TRBV20-1 many TGCAGTGCTTGGACTAGCGGGGGGGCAGATACGCAGTATTTT CSAWTSGGADTQYF
TRBJ2-1 NA TRBV29-1 NA TGCAGCGTTGAGGGGTCGAGCTCCTACAATGAGCAGTTCTTC CSVEGSSSYNEQFF
TRBJ2-5 NA TRBV12-3/TRBV12-4 few TGTGCCAGCAGTGGGACCAGCGAGACCCAGTACTTC CASSGTSETQYF
TRBJ1-2 NA TRBV7-2 NA TGTGCCAGCAGCTTAGTGGGGGGCAGTACCACTAACTATGGCTACACCTTC CASSLVGGSTTNYGYTF
TRBJ1-3 TRBD1 TRBV12-3/TRBV12-4 NA TGTGCCAGCAGTTTCGGACAGGGGGCGAATTCTGCGGGAAACACCATATATTTT CASSFGQGANSAGNTIYF
TRBJ2-7 NA TRBV29-1 NA TGCAGCGTCGCGCCGAATATGTACGAGCAGTACTTC CSVAPNMYEQYF
TRBJ2-1 NA TRBV3-1 few TGTGCCAGCACACAGACGATCCTCCCGGGCAATGAGCAGTTCTTC CASTQTILPGNEQFF
TRBJ1-2 NA TRBV28 few TGTGCCAGCAGTTTATATCAGGGGCCTGGGGGCTATGGCTACACCTTC CASSLYQGPGGYGYTF
TRBJ2-1 NA TRBV5-1 NA TGCGCCAGCAGCTTAGCCCAGGCTCAGTTCTTC CASSLAQAQFF
TRBJ2-3 NA TRBV6-2/TRBV6-3 NA TGTGCCAGCGGGACCCGACTCAAGGATACGCAGTATTTT CASGTRLKDTQYF
TRBJ2-3 NA TRBV11-1 NA TGTGCCAGCAGCTTAGCGAGGGGGAGGCCCACAGATACGCAGTATTTT CASSLARGRPTDTQYF
TRBJ2-1 NA TRBV20-1 NA TGCAGTGCTGGGCCCAGGGGGGCTTACAATGAGCAGTTCTTC CSAGPRGAYNEQFF
TRBJ2-7 NA TRBV4-3 NA TGCGCCAGCAGCCGGAGGGCGTGGGATCGATCCGAGCAGTACTTC CASSRRAWDRSEQYF
TRBJ1-1 NA TRBV28 once TGTGCCAGCAAACAGGGAAATGGGGCTGAAGCTTTCTTT CASKQGNGAEAFF